Listed below are T cell receptor beta chains from one sample, sequenced in a study of cytomegalovirus exposure and HLA in healthy donors. Some clones are missing from TCRdb's copy, which holds only in-frame ones; the method was immunoSEQ multiplex PCR. The table records around 150,000 clones, more than 75% of them present only once. Sequencing input: PBMCs. The receptors come from a male donor in good health and CMV-seronegative. Both conserved end residues are part of each CDR3. D genes are given only for firm matches.

v_call	d_call	cdr3_aa
TRBV11-2	-	CASSLIASGANVLTF
TRBV11-2	-	CASSYTGNEQFF
TRBV29-1	-	CSVDSPGPGPQYF
TRBV5-6	TRBD1	CASLKGTGGMNTQYF
TRBV5-5	-	CASSLPGGPGVHF
TRBV4-2	-	CASSLTERETQYF
TRBV9	TRBD1	CASSVVTGGTGYTF
TRBV7-2	TRBD1	CASSIQGDGSPLHF
TRBV4-1	-	CASSHGGRHSYNSPLHF
TRBV4-3	TRBD1	CASSHSTGVHTEAFF
TRBV30	-	CAWSRTGWEQFF
TRBV6-4	TRBD1	CASKGQGNSPLHF
TRBV5-1	-	CASSYTTNYGYTF
TRBV28	-	CASNFGGGEQFF
TRBV27	TRBD1	CASSFSGTGQYEQYF
TRBV6-5	-	CASRPGGAGDEKLFF
TRBV21-1	-	CASSKGGQPQHF
TRBV6-1	-	CASSEASGESYEQYF
TRBV2	-	CASSSAGWELFF
TRBV27	-	CASSSHTGELFF
TRBV20-1	-	CSAQISYEQYF
TRBV19	TRBD1	CASTLGTGVGYGYTF
TRBV4-3	-	CASSQVRSSYNEQFF
TRBV11-2	-	CASSLDTGGNTIYF
TRBV25-1	-	CASRVGGITEAFF
TRBV15	TRBD2	CATSRVTSRKETQYF
TRBV5-1	-	CASSLTPGLGNEKLFF
TRBV5-1	TRBD2	CASMSRGGSYEQYF
TRBV9	-	CASSVDGTKYNEQFF
TRBV4-1	-	CASSPSDRLRNQPQHF
TRBV5-8	-	CASSLRQGIEQFF
TRBV5-4	TRBD2	CASSPGPSGRPPYEQYF
TRBV9	-	CASSPSIVSEQYF
TRBV4-1	-	CASSQVRGEAFF
TRBV7-9	TRBD1	CASSFPKRTGVDEQFF
TRBV5-8	-	CASSRQQGSAPLHF
TRBV5-1	-	CASSLVSPGANVLTF
TRBV7-9	-	CASSSTGLRTDTQYF
TRBV6-1	TRBD1	CASSSPDRGGETQYF
TRBV27	-	CASSQVSGSGYSNQPQHF
TRBV9	-	CATYGVRQPQHF
TRBV27	TRBD1	CASSLYGTGGNSPLHF
TRBV28	-	CASSNISQGWYGYTF
TRBV1	-	CTSSPPPGLAGPYEQYF
TRBV2	-	CASSKDSSRGGELFF
TRBV28	TRBD2	CASSLSGSGGVNEQFF
TRBV6-1	-	CASTGVDYGYTF
TRBV5-6	TRBD1	CASSPVQGQGVKAEAFF
TRBV2	-	CASRRVSGANVLTF
TRBV18	TRBD1	CASSPLDRGGEAFF
TRBV7-2	-	CASSLIVSSSYNEQFF
TRBV7-2	TRBD2	CASSLRRGGGADTQYF
TRBV9	-	CASSRALNEKLFF
TRBV2	-	CASSAGFSTDTQYF
TRBV30	TRBD2	CAWSGRLAGIQETQYF
TRBV7-8	-	CASSVDSLNSPLHF
TRBV30	TRBD1	CAWRDREQAFF
TRBV27	TRBD1	CASTGQANTEAFF
TRBV7-9	-	CASSFEGDQPQHF
TRBV5-1	-	CASSPVGGETQYF